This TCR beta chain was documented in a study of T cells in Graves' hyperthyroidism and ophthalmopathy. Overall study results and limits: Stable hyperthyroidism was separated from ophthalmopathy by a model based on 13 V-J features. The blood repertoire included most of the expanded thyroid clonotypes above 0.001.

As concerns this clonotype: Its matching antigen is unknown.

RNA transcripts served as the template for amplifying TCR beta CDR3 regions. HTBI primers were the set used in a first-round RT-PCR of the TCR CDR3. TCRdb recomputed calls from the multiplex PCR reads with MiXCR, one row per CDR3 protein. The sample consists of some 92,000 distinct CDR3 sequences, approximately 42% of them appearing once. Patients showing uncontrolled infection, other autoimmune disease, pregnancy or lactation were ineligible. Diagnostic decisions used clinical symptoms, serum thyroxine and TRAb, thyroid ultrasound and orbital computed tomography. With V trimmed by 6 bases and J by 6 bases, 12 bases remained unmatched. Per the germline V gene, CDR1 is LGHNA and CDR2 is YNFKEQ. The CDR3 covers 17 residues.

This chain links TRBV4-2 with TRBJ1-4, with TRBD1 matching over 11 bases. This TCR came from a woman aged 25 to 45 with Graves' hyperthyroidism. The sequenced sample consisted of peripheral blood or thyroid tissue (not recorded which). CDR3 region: CASRSRSRTGGHEKLFF. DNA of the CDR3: TGTGCCAGCAGGTCACGGAGTAGGACAGGGGGCCATGAAAAACTGTTTTTT.